This T cell receptor beta chain was sequenced during a study of PD-1 blockade in classical Hodgkin lymphoma. Some clones are missing from TCRdb's copy, which holds only in-frame ones; the method was immunoSEQ multiplex PCR. The table records 70,000 or so clones, over 90% of them present only once. Germline V lookup: CDR1 SGHTA, CDR2 FQGNSA. The CDR3 runs 15 residues. V lost 1 base, J lost 5 bases, and 14 bases lay in between. Indicated time point: newly diagnosed, previously untreated cHL patient sample. The clonotype was recovered from a human donor with classical Hodgkin lymphoma. Sequenced: peripheral blood mononuclear cells (PBMCs). The rearrangement links TRBV7-2 to TRBJ1-1; the D is unclear. CDR3 sequence: CASSLDVIYGTEAFF. The CDR3 region has the DNA TGTGCCAGCAGCTTAGACGTCATATATGGGACTGAAGCTTTCTTT. The entire variable domain, with the rest obtained from reference TRBV7-2 and TRBJ1-1, is as follows: GAGVSQSPSNKVTEKGKDVELRCDPISGHTALYWYRQSLGQGLEFLIYFQGNSAPDKSGLPSDRFSAERTGGSVSTLTIQRTQQEDSAVYLCASSLDVIYGTEAFFGQGTRLTVV.